This TCR beta chain is drawn from a study of T cell responses to AZD1222 COVID-19 vaccine. Study-level results: No repertoire was sampled before or during the peak T cell response, only after it. There were mostly white British donors and more females than males, and clonal diversity was possibly underestimated.

Germline-derived CDR1 and CDR2 are SGHTA and FQGTGA. This CDR3 has 13 residues. Deletions cut 10 bases from V and 3 bases from J, with 12 bases between. Produced via immunoSEQ multiplex PCR; TCRdb's table is partial and in-frame only. The profile shows approximately 100,000 clones, approximately 89% of them singletons. Regarding this clone: What it binds is unknown.

The genes are TRBV7-3 and TRBJ2-2, with D perhaps TRBD2 (5 bases). Sequenced here: peripheral blood, sampled on day 0 of AZD1222 vaccination. This TCR came from an adult in good health. The CDR3, as DNA: TGTGCCACCCCCCAGGACTACACCGGGGAGCTGTTTTTT. Residues: CATPQDYTGELFF.